This entry lists 26 T cell receptor beta chains sequenced from one sample in a study of blood T cells in healthy people across ages. A J-beta primer mix and a sample-barcoded 5' primer were used in a second PCR of roughly 6 to 11 cycles. TCRdb fed the 5' RACE reads into MiXCR, producing one record per CDR3 protein. The sample lists about 840,000 distinct CDR3 sequences; approximately 32% were seen once. The same sample was also used in a study of T cells of mothers and their children.

Sequencing was carried out using blood. Receptors originate from a woman aged 40 to 50 in good health.

The genes are TRBV5-1 and TRBJ2-3; a possible D gene is TRBD2 (6 bases). Germline V CDR1 and CDR2: SGHRS, YFSETQ. Trimming pared 4 bases from V and 1 base from J, leaving 19 bases between. The CDR3 has 17 amino acids. CDR3 residues: CASSRIGGAAGTDTQYF. In DNA form, the CDR3 reads TGCGCCAGCAGCCGTATCGGCGGGGCGGCTGGCACAGATACGCAGTATTTT.

This clonotype has more than one count but fewer than ten. The genes are TRBV5-6 and TRBJ1-2; 7 nucleotides match TRBD1. The junction had 20 bases not matched to a gene; V was cut back by 6 bases and J by 3 bases. The V gene's germline CDR1 is SGHDT and CDR2 YYEEEE. The CDR3 contains 18 residues. The CDR3 protein is CASNSRGLPGYGDYGYTF. The CDR3 DNA reads as TGTGCCAGCAACTCAAGGGGGCTCCCCGGCTACGGGGACTATGGCTACACCTTC.

This clonotype occurred a few times. Possible read error: a much larger clone is one base away. This chain connects TRBV10-3 to TRBJ2-5, with D perhaps TRBD1 or TRBD2 (5 bases each). CDR1 ENHRY and CDR2 SYGVKD come from the germline V gene. Trimming stripped 5 bases from V and 1 base from J, with 14 bases between. This CDR3 is built from 15 residues. CDR3 DNA: TGTGCCATCAGTTCCCGGGGCAGGGTCCAAGAGACCCAGTACTTC. It is translated as CAISSRGRVQETQYF.

This clonotype appeared a few times. The chain recombines TRBV12-3 or TRBV12-4 with TRBJ2-3, with 10 bases aligning to TRBD1. This CDR3 comprises 14 residues. After removal of 10 bases from V and 4 bases from J, the junction contained 8 bases not matched to a gene. DNA for the CDR3: TGTGCCATCACAGGACAGGGGGTCCCAGATACGCAGTATTTT. Its translation is CAITGQGVPDTQYF.

The CDR3 protein is CASMGGCLEQFF. In DNA form, the CDR3 reads TGTGCCAGCATGGGGGGTTGTCTTGAGCAGTTCTTC. V usage is TRBV6-2 or TRBV6-3 and J usage is TRBJ2-1; a weak D match, TRBD2 (6 bases). This CDR3 is built from 12 residues. The germline V gene encodes CDR1 MNHEY and CDR2 SVGEGT. Trimming removed 7 bases at V and 9 bases at J, with 13 bases between.

The CDR3 DNA follows: TGTGCCAGCAGTCCATATACGGGACCGAGCTATGGCTACACCTTC. As protein: CASSPYTGPSYGYTF. The chain uses TRBV28 and TRBJ1-2; a weak D match, TRBD1 (5 bases). This CDR3 is 15 amino acids long. Germline CDR1 reads MDHEN; CDR2 reads SYDVKM. The V gene lost 5 bases and the J gene lost 4 bases, with 17 bases spanning the gap.

This clonotype appeared many times. This chain connects TRBV10-3 to TRBJ1-5; 7 nucleotides match TRBD1. The CDR3 contains 12 residues. Trimming cost V 10 bases and J 4 bases; bases outside gene matches: 4. Germline assignment: CDR1 ENHRY and CDR2 SYGVKD. The DNA of the CDR3 is TGTGCCACCAGGGGGTCGAATCAGCCCCAGCATTTT. Its translation is CATRGSNQPQHF.

This clonotype has a count of ten or more. The rearrangement links TRBV29-1 to TRBJ1-1; weak D call: TRBD1 (6 bases). Per germline, CDR1 SQVTM and CDR2 ANQGSEA. V lost 4 bases to trimming and J lost 3 bases, with 12 bases between them. There are 13 residues in the CDR3. CDR3 region: CSVGYPGDTEAFF. Here the CDR3 DNA reads TGCAGCGTTGGGTACCCAGGGGACACTGAAGCTTTCTTT.

This chain uses TRBV6-5 with TRBJ2-2; maybe TRBD2 (5 bases). Germline V lookup: CDR1 MNHEY, CDR2 SVGAGI. This CDR3 spans 17 amino acids. V lost 5 bases, J lost 0 bases, and 16 bases lay in between. CDR3 in amino acids: CASSNKGLKANTGELFF. As DNA, the CDR3 is TGTGCCAGCAGTAACAAAGGACTGAAGGCGAACACCGGGGAGCTGTTTTTT.

In regard to this clonotype: Sequence at one end of the junction differs from germline and may be a read error. The rearrangement joins TRBV6-5 to TRBJ2-3; D possibly corresponds to TRBD1 (6 bases). Germline CDR1 reads MNHEY; CDR2 reads SVGAGI. The CDR3 length is 13 residues. The CDR3 reads CARRTVYTDTQYF. The CDR3, as DNA: TGTGCCCGCAGGACAGTTTACACAGATACGCAGTATTTT.

The V and J genes are TRBV12-3 or TRBV12-4 and TRBJ1-2, with D uncertain. V shed 5 bases and J shed 8 bases, with 15 bases lying between them. The CDR3 has 13 residues. The CDR3 nucleotides read TGTGCCAGCAGTCCCGTGGCGGGTGGAGGCTACACCTTC. Amino acid sequence: CASSPVAGGGYTF.

This clonotype showed up just a few times. This chain uses TRBV25-1 with TRBJ2-4, with D possibly matching TRBD1 (5 bases). CDR3 size: 16 residues. Germline V gene lookup returns CDR1 MGHDK and CDR2 SYGVNS. Trimming cost V 2 bases and J 0 bases, with 11 bases left between them. The CDR3 loop reads CASSEPRAEAKNIQYF. Here the CDR3 DNA reads TGTGCCAGCAGTGAACCCAGGGCAGAAGCCAAAAACATTCAGTACTTC.

The V gene is TRBV6-1, the J gene TRBJ2-3; TRBD2 agrees at 7 bases. The CDR3 runs to 13 residues. V was pared by 6 bases and J by 6 bases, with 6 bases of the junction left unmatched. Germline V gives CDR1 MNHNS, CDR2 SASEGT. The CDR3 region is CASRGGIPDTQYF. The CDR3 DNA reads TGTGCCAGCAGGGGAGGGATCCCGGATACGCAGTATTTT.

For this clonotype: This may stem from a read error, because a much larger clone lies one nucleotide away. This chain joins TRBV9 and TRBJ2-1; D is perhaps TRBD2 (5 bases). Germline values: CDR1 SGDLS, CDR2 YYNGEE. The CDR3 loop spans 16 amino acids. The CDR3 spells CASSVAPKPGYNGQFF. DNA of the CDR3: TGTGCCAGCAGCGTAGCCCCGAAGCCGGGGTACAATGGGCAGTTCTTC.

This clonotype has a count of ten or more. The genes are TRBV7-8 and TRBJ2-1; 10 bases agree with TRBD2. The CDR3 extends over 21 amino acids. V shed 0 bases, J shed 0 bases, and the junction held 14 bases outside the gene matches. Germline V CDR1 and CDR2: SGHVS, FQNEAQ. CDR3 in amino acids: CASSLARRLAGDLSSYNEQFF. The CDR3, as DNA: TGTGCCAGCAGCTTAGCGCGTCGGCTAGCGGGAGACCTAAGCTCCTACAATGAGCAGTTCTTC.

This clonotype showed up many times. Sequence at one end of the junction differs from germline and may be a read error. This chain links TRBV29-1 with TRBJ2-7; D may be TRBD1 (5 bases). The length of the CDR3 is 11 residues. Per germline, CDR1 SQVTM and CDR2 ANQGSEA. CDR3 DNA: TGCGGCGTTGTGTCAGGGTACGAGCAGTACTTC. This translates into CGVVSGYEQYF.

The chain recombines TRBV24-1 with TRBJ2-5, with D possibly being TRBD1 (7 bases). The CDR3 is 16 residues long. Germline-derived CDR1 and CDR2 are KGHDR and SFDVKD. Trimming took 2 bases from V and 1 from J, leaving 13 bases between them. For the CDR3, the DNA is TGTGCCACCAGTGATTACAGGGGAGGTACCCAAGAGACCCAGTACTTC. It encodes CATSDYRGGTQETQYF.

This clonotype was counted many times. This chain links TRBV11-2 with TRBJ2-1, with D hard to call. Germline loops: CDR1 SGHAT, CDR2 FQNNGV. Trimming took off 7 bases at V and 9 bases at J, with 13 bases between the two ends. There are 12 residues in the CDR3. The CDR3 spells CASTPIFSEQFF. The CDR3 coding sequence is TGTGCCAGCACCCCAATATTTAGTGAGCAGTTCTTC.

Many counts were recorded for this clonotype. The rearrangement links TRBV3-1 to TRBJ2-1, with 10 bases lining up with TRBD2. The ends lost 5 bases at V and 2 bases at J; junction bases unmatched: 6. This CDR3 region has 16 residues. Germline V gene sequence: CDR1 LGHDT, CDR2 YNNKEL (reference sequence). The CDR3 DNA sequence: TGTGCCAGCAGCTCCCTAGCGGGGGTGACCTACAATGAGCAGTTCTTC. This translates into CASSSLAGVTYNEQFF.

This sequence joins TRBV20-1 and TRBJ2-1, with 7 bases identical to TRBD2. Germline V gene lookup returns CDR1 DFQATT and CDR2 SNEGSKA (reference sequence). J lost 3 bases, V lost 2 bases, and 7 bases had no gene match. The CDR3 sequence is 15 residues long. The CDR3 region has the DNA TGCAGTGCTAGAATAGCGGGTTCCGACTACAATGAGCAGTTCTTC. It codes for CSARIAGSDYNEQFF.

This clonotype appeared a few times. The CDR3 loop is CASSQEGGSTGKLFF. In nucleotides, the CDR3 is TGCGCCAGCAGCCAAGAAGGTGGTTCAACGGGAAAACTGTTTTTT. This chain uses TRBV4-1 with TRBJ1-4, with D uncertain. V dropped 0 bases and J dropped 10 bases, with 15 bases sitting between them. Germline CDR1 reads MGHRA; CDR2 reads YSYEKL. This CDR3 contains 15 residues.

There are many counts of this clonotype. This rearrangement joins TRBV4-1 to TRBJ2-7, with 7 bases fitting TRBD1. Germline CDR1 and CDR2: MGHRA and YSYEKL. CDR3 size: 15 residues. The junction had 6 bases not matched to a gene; V was cut back by 1 base and J by 3 bases. DNA of the CDR3: TGCGCCAGCAGCCAAGTGCCAGGGGGAAGCTACGAGCAGTACTTC. It codes for CASSQVPGGSYEQYF.

The chain has TRBV20-1 and TRBJ2-6; the D is unclear. V shed 1 base and J shed 1 base, with 14 bases lying between them. Germline-derived CDR1 and CDR2 are DFQATT and SNEGSKA (reference sequence). This CDR3 is 17 amino acids long. The CDR3 sequence: CSARGAVWVSGANVLTF. In DNA form, the CDR3 reads TGCAGTGCTAGAGGGGCCGTCTGGGTTTCTGGGGCCAACGTCCTGACTTTC.

The rearrangement joins TRBV2 to TRBJ2-1; D uncertain. CDR3 length equals 15 residues. Germline assignment: CDR1 SNHLY and CDR2 FYNNEI. Trimming shortened V by 5 bases and J by 0 bases, and 11 bases separated the two germline ends. CDR3 loop: CASSSAASSYNEQFF. CDR3 in DNA: TGTGCCAGCAGTTCCGCCGCTAGCTCCTACAATGAGCAGTTCTTC.

This clonotype has ten or more counts. V gene TRBV6-5 combines with J gene TRBJ2-7; D possibly corresponds to TRBD2 (5 bases). The CDR3 totals 14 residues. The germline CDR1 and CDR2 sequences are MNHEY and SVGAGI. Trimming pared 6 bases from V and 2 bases from J, leaving 14 bases between. The CDR3, as DNA: TGTGCCAGCAGCCCCGGACTGGCCGCCTACGAGCAGTACTTC. Translated: CASSPGLAAYEQYF.

The genes are TRBV12-3 or TRBV12-4 and TRBJ1-2; D is uncertain. The CDR3 extends over 13 amino acids. The germline V and J ends were trimmed by 5 bases and 7 bases, with 14 bases remaining between them. The chain's CDR3 is CASSTGSQFGYTF. The CDR3 coding sequence is TGTGCCAGCAGTACCGGGTCCCAATTTGGCTACACCTTC.